The rows below give T cell receptor beta chains drawn from one sample of a study of T cell repertoires in cytomegalovirus infection. TCRdb itself ran the reads through MiXCR, one entry per CDR3 protein. In the table there are 250,000 or so distinct CDR3 sequences, about 12% of which are singletons. Sequencing was performed on PBMCs. The receptors here all came from a human donor in good health (CMV status not recorded). Some clones in this sample may be carry-over from other donors' samples. The CDR3 runs from the conserved cysteine through the conserved F or W. The D gene is left open where the match is weak. Clone size is given for some rows only: seen once, a few or many times, or a class if the clone is expanded.

D: TRBD2; J: TRBJ2-1; size: few; V: TRBV14; CDR3: CASSQELAGAHFRSYNEQFF; DNA: TGTGCCAGCAGCCAAGAATTAGCGGGAGCCCATTTTCGCTCCTACAATGAGCAGTTCTTC
D: NA; J: TRBJ2-1; size: few; V: TRBV12-3/TRBV12-4; CDR3: CASKGGASYNEQFF; DNA: TGTGCCAGCAAGGGGGGGGCCTCCTACAATGAGCAGTTCTTC
D: TRBD1; J: TRBJ1-4; size: many; V: TRBV6-1; CDR3: CASSVTGTNEKLFF; DNA: TGTGCCAGCAGTGTGACAGGGACTAATGAAAAACTGTTTTTT
D: TRBD2; J: TRBJ2-3; size: NA; V: TRBV20-1; CDR3: CSAHGGRAPDTQYF; DNA: TGCAGCGCTCATGGCGGGAGAGCCCCAGATACGCAGTATTTT
D: NA; J: TRBJ2-4; size: many; V: TRBV28; CDR3: CASASPGTVENIQYF; DNA: TGTGCCAGCGCATCCCCCGGGACGGTTGAAAACATTCAGTACTTC
D: NA; J: TRBJ2-1; size: NA; V: TRBV13; CDR3: CASSLERAQGSYNEQFF; DNA: TGTGCCAGCAGCTTAGAGAGGGCGCAGGGGTCCTACAATGAGCAGTTCTTC
D: TRBD2; J: TRBJ2-7; size: once; V: TRBV7-2; CDR3: CASGLGTSGYEQYF; DNA: TGTGCCAGCGGCCTCGGGACTAGCGGCTACGAGCAGTACTTC
D: TRBD2; J: TRBJ2-7; size: NA; V: TRBV5-1; CDR3: CASSFGLAERSYEQYF; DNA: TGCGCCAGCAGCTTCGGACTAGCGGAGCGCTCCTACGAGCAGTACTTC
D: NA; J: TRBJ2-6; size: NA; V: TRBV4-1; CDR3: CASSQDYENSRPGANVLTF; DNA: TGCGCCAGCAGCCAAGACTACGAAAACTCCAGGCCTGGGGCCAACGTCCTGACTTTC
D: NA; J: TRBJ2-3; size: many; V: TRBV11-2; CDR3: CASSPGPVRDTQYF; DNA: TGTGCCAGCAGCCCCGGCCCCGTTAGAGATACGCAGTATTTT
D: TRBD1; J: TRBJ1-5; size: NA; V: TRBV29-1; CDR3: CSVSRGRGNQPQHF; DNA: TGCAGCGTTTCTAGGGGGCGAGGCAATCAGCCCCAGCATTTT
D: TRBD2; J: TRBJ2-1; size: many; V: TRBV10-3; CDR3: CAIRSGGIYNEQFF; DNA: TGTGCCATCCGTTCGGGAGGAATCTACAATGAGCAGTTCTTC
D: TRBD1; J: TRBJ1-6; size: NA; V: TRBV6-8; CDR3: CASTRTGDSPLHF; DNA: TGTGCCAGCACTCGGACAGGGGATTCACCCCTCCACTTT
D: NA; J: TRBJ1-1; size: many; V: TRBV19; CDR3: CASSIQGSNTEAFF; DNA: TGTGCCAGTAGTATTCAAGGGTCGAACACTGAAGCTTTCTTT
D: NA; J: TRBJ1-4; size: few; V: TRBV29-1; CDR3: CSGRQDSEKLFF; DNA: TGCAGCGGAAGACAGGATAGTGAAAAACTGTTTTTT
D: NA; J: TRBJ2-7; size: many; V: TRBV7-9; CDR3: CASSTTDRTYEQYF; DNA: TGTGCCAGCAGCACCACGGACAGAACCTACGAGCAGTACTTC
D: NA; J: TRBJ1-5; size: many; V: TRBV28; CDR3: CASSLPRVNNQPQHF; DNA: TGTGCCAGCAGTTTACCCAGAGTAAACAATCAGCCCCAGCATTTT
D: TRBD2; J: TRBJ2-5; size: many; V: TRBV7-2; CDR3: CASRGTSGVGETQYF; DNA: TGTGCCAGCAGGGGGACTAGCGGGGTGGGAGAGACCCAGTACTTC
D: TRBD1; J: TRBJ2-3; size: many; V: TRBV25-1; CDR3: CASSRDRGGGSTDTQYF; DNA: TGTGCCAGCAGCCGCGACAGGGGTGGTGGGAGCACAGATACGCAGTATTTT
D: NA; J: TRBJ1-2; size: once; V: TRBV9; CDR3: CASSVASSNYGYTF; DNA: TGTGCCAGCAGCGTAGCGAGTTCTAACTATGGCTACACCTTC
D: NA; J: TRBJ2-7; size: few; V: TRBV5-4; CDR3: CASSLGAQFYEQYF; DNA: TGTGCCAGCAGCTTGGGGGCACAGTTCTACGAGCAGTACTTC
D: NA; J: TRBJ2-6; size: many; V: TRBV7-2; CDR3: CASSSRRVGANVLTF; DNA: TGTGCCAGCAGCTCCCGCCGGGTTGGGGCCAACGTCCTGACTTTC
D: NA; J: TRBJ1-1; size: few; V: TRBV6-2/TRBV6-3; CDR3: CASSYGVTEAFF; DNA: TGTGCCAGCAGTTATGGGGTGACTGAAGCTTTCTTT
D: NA; J: TRBJ2-7; size: many; V: TRBV7-2; CDR3: CASSLAVPSSYEQYF; DNA: TGTGCCAGCAGCTTAGCCGTTCCTAGCTCCTACGAGCAGTACTTC
D: TRBD1; J: TRBJ2-5; size: NA; V: TRBV20-1; CDR3: CSARQGATQETQYF; DNA: TGCAGTGCTAGACAGGGGGCGACCCAAGAGACCCAGTACTTC
D: NA; J: TRBJ2-3; size: many; V: TRBV7-2; CDR3: CASSLSGHTDTQYF; DNA: TGTGCCAGCAGCTTATCCGGGCACACAGATACGCAGTATTTT
D: TRBD1; J: TRBJ2-1; size: many; V: TRBV6-2/TRBV6-3; CDR3: CASGDRGRARNEQFF; DNA: TGTGCCAGCGGGGACAGGGGGCGGGCGAGGAATGAGCAGTTCTTC
D: TRBD2; J: TRBJ2-3; size: many; V: TRBV20-1; CDR3: CSARSGREIDTQYF; DNA: TGCAGTGCTCGTAGCGGGAGGGAAATAGATACGCAGTATTTT
D: NA; J: TRBJ2-5; size: NA; V: TRBV20-1; CDR3: CSARARMDGTQYF; DNA: TGCAGTGCTAGGGCCCGAATGGATGGGACCCAGTACTTC
D: TRBD1; J: TRBJ1-6; size: NA; V: TRBV20-1; CDR3: CSALEGQVNSPLHF; DNA: TGCAGTGCCCTAGAAGGACAGGTTAATTCACCCCTCCACTTT
D: NA; J: TRBJ2-5; size: many; V: TRBV7-2; CDR3: CASSLDRGLVTQYF; DNA: TGTGCCAGCAGCTTAGACCGGGGGCTGGTGACCCAGTACTTC
D: NA; J: TRBJ1-1; size: many; V: TRBV7-2; CDR3: CASSSTSVVNTEAFF; DNA: TGTGCCAGCAGCTCCACATCCGTGGTTAACACTGAAGCTTTCTTT
D: NA; J: TRBJ2-1; size: many; V: TRBV6-2/TRBV6-3; CDR3: CASSTGLNEQFF; DNA: TGTGCCAGCAGTACGGGGTTGAATGAGCAGTTCTTC
D: NA; J: TRBJ1-2; size: many; V: TRBV7-2; CDR3: CASSLDAGPWGYTF; DNA: TGTGCCAGCAGCTTAGACGCAGGCCCCTGGGGCTACACCTTC
D: NA; J: TRBJ1-2; size: NA; V: TRBV9; CDR3: CASSVEGAAPYGYTF; DNA: TGTGCCAGCAGCGTAGAAGGGGCCGCCCCGTATGGCTACACCTTC
D: TRBD2; J: TRBJ2-4; size: many; V: TRBV7-2; CDR3: CASSGGTSGKNIQYF; DNA: TGTGCCAGCAGCGGCGGGACTAGCGGTAAAAACATTCAGTACTTC
D: NA; J: TRBJ1-1; size: NA; V: TRBV18; CDR3: CASSPARGNTEAFF; DNA: TGTGCCAGCTCACCGGCCAGGGGGAACACTGAAGCTTTCTTT
D: NA; J: TRBJ1-4; size: NA; V: TRBV5-1; CDR3: CASSRGGLGTNEKLFF; DNA: TGCGCCAGCAGCCGGGGGGGTTTGGGGACTAATGAAAAACTGTTTTTT
D: NA; J: TRBJ2-3; size: few; V: TRBV29-1; CDR3: CSVEFPGTDTQYF; DNA: TGCAGCGTTGAGTTTCCTGGCACAGATACGCAGTATTTT
D: NA; J: TRBJ1-4; size: few; V: TRBV29-1; CDR3: CSVERATNEKLFF; DNA: TGCAGCGTTGAGCGGGCAACTAATGAAAAACTGTTTTTT
D: TRBD1; J: TRBJ2-7; size: many; V: TRBV7-2; CDR3: CASSLGDRGYEQYF; DNA: TGTGCCAGCAGCCTAGGTGACAGGGGATACGAGCAGTACTTC
D: TRBD1; J: TRBJ1-5; size: NA; V: TRBV6-8; CDR3: CASRETGDNQPQHF; DNA: TGTGCCAGCAGAGAGACAGGGGATAATCAGCCCCAGCATTTT
D: NA; J: TRBJ2-4; size: few; V: TRBV5-6; CDR3: CASSLGLAKNIQYF; DNA: TGTGCCAGCAGCTTGGGGTTAGCCAAAAACATTCAGTACTTC
D: NA; J: TRBJ2-5; size: NA; V: TRBV5-1; CDR3: CASSLGTAKQETQYF; DNA: TGCGCCAGCAGCTTGGGGACAGCTAAGCAAGAGACCCAGTACTTC
D: NA; J: TRBJ2-5; size: many; V: TRBV10-3; CDR3: CAISEPDAGGEETQYF; DNA: TGTGCCATCAGTGAGCCCGACGCGGGCGGTGAAGAGACCCAGTACTTC
D: NA; J: TRBJ2-5; size: NA; V: TRBV12-3/TRBV12-4; CDR3: CASRPSGVVETQYF; DNA: TGTGCCAGCAGACCCTCGGGAGTCGTTGAGACCCAGTACTTC
D: NA; J: TRBJ2-2; size: NA; V: TRBV5-3; CDR3: CASSLGMGTGELFF; DNA: TGTGCCAGCAGCTTGGGCATGGGGACCGGGGAGCTGTTTTTT
D: TRBD2; J: TRBJ2-5; size: NA; V: TRBV4-2; CDR3: CASSQKAGGQETQYF; DNA: TGTGCCAGCAGCCAGAAAGCGGGGGGACAAGAGACCCAGTACTTC
D: TRBD1; J: TRBJ2-3; size: NA; V: TRBV3-1; CDR3: CATGTASTDTQYF; DNA: TGTGCCACAGGGACAGCAAGCACAGATACGCAGTATTTT
D: TRBD2; J: TRBJ2-5; size: NA; V: TRBV5-1; CDR3: CASSLGLDQETQYF; DNA: TGCGCCAGCAGCTTAGGACTAGACCAAGAGACCCAGTACTTC
D: NA; J: TRBJ2-5; size: NA; V: TRBV20-1; CDR3: CSARDGARGSDTQYF; DNA: TGCAGTGCTAGAGATGGGGCTAGAGGGTCGGATACCCAGTACTTC
D: NA; J: TRBJ2-7; size: NA; V: TRBV5-1; CDR3: CASSLEQGRAEQYF; DNA: TGCGCCAGCAGCTTGGAACAGGGCCGCGCCGAGCAGTACTTC
D: NA; J: TRBJ1-1; size: NA; V: TRBV28; CDR3: CASSPPTDEAFF; DNA: TGTGCCAGCAGCCCACCGACAGACGAAGCTTTCTTT
D: NA; J: TRBJ1-6; size: few; V: TRBV20-1; CDR3: CSARDLLRDNSPLHF; DNA: TGCAGTGCTAGAGATCTGTTACGGGATAATTCACCCCTCCACTTT
D: NA; J: TRBJ2-1; size: many; V: TRBV12-3/TRBV12-4; CDR3: CASSPPPDRLLNEQFF; DNA: TGTGCCAGCAGTCCTCCCCCCGACAGGTTGCTAAATGAGCAGTTCTTC
D: TRBD1; J: TRBJ1-6; size: NA; V: TRBV28; CDR3: CASSPRTGRNSPLHF; DNA: TGTGCCAGCAGTCCACGGACAGGTCGTAATTCACCCCTCCACTTT
D: NA; J: TRBJ1-2; size: many; V: TRBV7-2; CDR3: CASSLVQTNYGYTF; DNA: TGTGCCAGCAGCTTAGTACAGACAAACTATGGCTACACCTTC
D: NA; J: TRBJ2-5; size: few; V: TRBV20-1; CDR3: CSAAWAVGETQYF; DNA: TGCAGTGCTGCGTGGGCAGTAGGGGAGACCCAGTACTTC
D: NA; J: TRBJ1-1; size: many; V: TRBV6-5; CDR3: CASSPPTAATEAFF; DNA: TGTGCCAGCAGTCCCCCGACAGCGGCCACTGAAGCTTTCTTT
D: NA; J: TRBJ2-3; size: many; V: TRBV24-1; CDR3: CATSDPSEGTTDTQYF; DNA: TGTGCCACCAGTGACCCCTCAGAGGGGACAACAGATACGCAGTATTTT